The 21 T cell receptor beta chains presented below share a single source sample, sequenced in a study of blood T cell repertoires in COVID-19. The table came from immunoSEQ multiplex PCR; TCRdb's copy has only in-frame clones and leaves some out. Among about 260,000 clones listed, about 90% were seen once. Sequencing input: peripheral blood. These receptors were collected from a woman in her 30s with COVID-19, enrolled during active disease.

This clone has a handful of counts. The CDR3 protein is CASSWGLTGNTEAFF. The CDR3 DNA follows: TGTGCCAGCAGCTGGGGGCTCACGGGGAACACTGAAGCTTTCTTT. The chain couples TRBV7-8 to TRBJ1-1, with a tentative D call TRBD1 (6 bases). The CDR3 consists of 15 residues. V was shortened by 4 bases and J by 1 base, with 13 bases between the two germline ends. Germline assignment: CDR1 SGHVS and CDR2 FQNEAQ.

The chain links TRBV28 to TRBJ1-1; 7 bases are a match to TRBD1. The CDR3 spans 16 residues. CDR1 is MDHEN, CDR2 SYDVKM, per germline. J was trimmed by 3 bases and V by 6 bases; bases with no gene match: 13. The CDR3 sequence: CASSYLTDRYHTEAFF. CDR3 bases: TGTGCCAGCAGCTACCTGACGGACAGGTACCACACTGAAGCTTTCTTT.

V is TRBV29-1 and J is TRBJ2-2; TRBD2 agrees at 10 bases. Germline CDR1 SQVTM, CDR2 ANQGSEA. The CDR3 has 15 amino acids. V gave up 0 bases and J gave up 6 bases; unmatched junction bases: 4. Here the CDR3 reads CSVEDSGRAPGELFF. The CDR3 DNA reads TGCAGCGTTGAAGACAGCGGGAGGGCCCCCGGGGAGCTGTTTTTT.

This clone has just one count. V usage is TRBV2 and J usage is TRBJ1-4; TRBD1 is a possible D gene (6 bases). Germline V gene data show CDR1 as SNHLY and CDR2 as FYNNEI. The CDR3 contains 15 residues. The V end was cut by 1 base, the J end by 4 bases, with 10 bases between. CDR3 coding DNA: TGTGCCAGCAGTGAAGGCGGACAGATTAATGAAAAACTGTTTTTT. Translating it yields CASSEGGQINEKLFF. Complete variable domain (other parts from reference TRBV2 and TRBJ1-4): EPEVTQTPSHQVTQMGQEVILRCVPISNHLYFYWYRQILGQKVEFLVSFYNNEISEKSEIFDDQFSVERPDGSNFTLKIRSTKLEDSAMYFCASSEGGQINEKLFFGSGTQLSVL.

The gene calls are TRBV9 and TRBJ2-2, with a tentative D call TRBD2 (6 bases). Trimming removed 0 bases at V and 4 bases at J, with 13 bases between. Germline values: CDR1 SGDLS, CDR2 YYNGEE. CDR3 length: 16 residues. The CDR3 sequence is CASSVEGWGGTGELFF. CDR3 in DNA: TGTGCCAGCAGCGTAGAGGGCTGGGGAGGCACCGGGGAGCTGTTTTTT.

The V call is TRBV3-1 (or the pseudogene TRBV3-2), the J call TRBJ1-3; maybe TRBD1 (5 bases). Germline CDR1 is LGHDT and CDR2 is YNNKEL (reference sequence). Trimming took 4 bases from V and 0 from J, leaving 10 bases between them. There are 15 residues in the CDR3. This chain's CDR3 is CASSLDRYSGNTIYF. The DNA for the CDR3 is TGTGCCAGCAGCCTCGACAGATACTCTGGAAACACCATATATTTT.

The chain employs TRBV30 and TRBJ1-5; unclear D gene. Germline values: CDR1 GTSNPN, CDR2 SVGIG (reference sequence). V was clipped by 2 bases and J by 3 bases, with 8 bases between them. This CDR3 is built from 13 residues. CDR3 sequence: CAWSNGVNQPQHF. CDR3 DNA: TGTGCCTGGAGTAACGGAGTCAATCAGCCCCAGCATTTT.

The chain links TRBV15 to TRBJ1-5; 8 bases are shared with TRBD1. V lost 3 bases to trimming and J lost 5 bases; unmatched junction nucleotides: 6. Germline lookup yields CDR1 LNHNV and CDR2 YYDKDF (reference sequence). The CDR3 contains 15 residues. The CDR3 nucleotides are TGTGCCACCAGCAGGGGACAGGAAAGATATCAGCCCCAGCATTTT. Translation gives CATSRGQERYQPQHF.

V gene TRBV5-1 combines with J gene TRBJ1-4; D not certain. V was clipped by 3 bases and J by 5 bases, with 11 bases between them. The germline CDR1 and CDR2 sequences are SGHRS and YFSETQ. The CDR3 runs to 14 residues. CDR3 DNA sequence: TGCGCCAGCAGCTCCAGCGGAATAAATGAAAAACTGTTTTTT. Translating it yields CASSSSGINEKLFF.

The chain joins TRBV20-1 to TRBJ1-4; the D is unclear. The CDR3 is made up of 13 amino acids. The germline V gene has CDR1 DFQATT and CDR2 SNEGSKA (reference sequence). The V end lost 3 bases, the J end lost 10 bases, and 15 bases lay between the germline ends. This CDR3 reads CSASRWDSGKLFF. In DNA form, the CDR3 reads TGCAGTGCTAGTAGGTGGGATAGCGGAAAACTGTTTTTT.

The chain employs TRBV7-2 and TRBJ1-3; D gene ambiguous. The CDR3 runs to 16 residues. Trimming removed 5 bases from V and 0 bases from J, with 14 bases in between. CDR1 and CDR2 from the germline V gene are SGHTA and FQGNSA. The DNA for the CDR3 is TGTGCCAGCAGCCCCGGGCCCGCGGGCTCTGGAAACACCATATATTTT. Encoded protein: CASSPGPAGSGNTIYF.

The sample holds a few counts of this clone. The chain links TRBV23-1 to TRBJ1-2, with 7 bases lining up with TRBD1. TRBV23-1 is an ORF, with its function uncertain. V gave up 3 bases and J gave up 13 bases; unmatched junction bases: 11. The CDR3 runs 13 residues. In nucleotides, the CDR3 is TGCGCCAGCAGTCACCTAGGACAGGCCCGGGGCACCTTC. Protein sequence: CASSHLGQARGTF.

V is TRBV19 and J is TRBJ2-2; 8 nucleotides match TRBD1. Germline V gene data show CDR1 as LNHDA and CDR2 as SQIVND (reference sequence). This CDR3 is 14 amino acids long. J was trimmed by 1 base and V by 5 bases; bases with no gene match: 0. For the CDR3, the DNA is TGTGCCAGTAGTGACAGGGGGAACACCGGGGAGCTGTTTTTT. Translating gives CASSDRGNTGELFF. Supplemented by reference TRBV19 and TRBJ2-2, the full variable domain reads DGGITQSPKYLFRKEGQNVTLSCEQNLNHDAMYWYRQDPGQGLRLIYYSQIVNDFQKGDIAEGYSVSREKKESFPLTVTSAQKNPTAFYLCASSDRGNTGELFFGEGSRLTVL.

This clone is a singleton in its sample. This rearrangement joins TRBV5-1 to TRBJ2-7, with a tentative D call TRBD1 (7 bases). Deletions cut 4 bases from V and 2 bases from J, with 16 bases between. The CDR3 extends over 15 amino acids. Germline V CDR1 and CDR2: SGHRS, YFSETQ. This CDR3 reads CASSRGDRPAYEQYF. Written as DNA, the CDR3 is TGCGCCAGCAGCCGCGGGGACAGACCTGCCTACGAGCAGTACTTC. The full variable domain, completed using reference TRBV5-1 and TRBJ2-7, is KAGVTQTPRYLIKTRGQQVTLSCSPISGHRSVSWYQQTPGQGLQFLFEYFSETQRNKGNFPGRFSGRQFSNSRSEMNVSTLELGDSALYLCASSRGDRPAYEQYFGPGTRLTVT.

V usage is TRBV28 and J usage is TRBJ2-7; TRBD2 agrees at 11 bases. The CDR3 has 16 residues. The germline CDR1 and CDR2 sequences are MDHEN and SYDVKM. The J segment lost 1 base and the V segment lost 6 bases, leaving 8 bases of the junction unmatched. The CDR3 nucleotides are TGTGCCAGCAGAACTACCGGGACTAGCGGATCCTACGAGCAGTACTTC. Translated: CASRTTGTSGSYEQYF.

The chain recombines TRBV27 with TRBJ1-2; D gene uncertain. The CDR3 spans 14 residues. CDR1 and CDR2 (germline): MNHEY, SMNVEV (reference sequence). Between the trimmed V and J ends, which lost 6 bases and 2 bases, there was a span of 13 bases. CDR3 nucleotides: TGTGCCAGCAGAGGTTTGGAGCGCAACTATGGCTACACCTTC. Its translation is CASRGLERNYGYTF.

The chain is built from TRBV28 and TRBJ2-7; D perhaps matches TRBD2 (6 bases). The V end lost 8 bases, the J end lost 2 bases, and 13 bases lay between the germline ends. The CDR3 has 13 residues. Germline V lookup: CDR1 MDHEN, CDR2 SYDVKM. This chain's CDR3 is CASGLATTYEQYF. DNA for the CDR3: TGTGCCAGCGGCCTAGCGACAACCTACGAGCAGTACTTC.

The V and J genes are TRBV7-6 and TRBJ2-1; 12 bases line up with TRBD2. Per the germline V gene, CDR1 is SGHVS and CDR2 is FNYEAQ. The CDR3 is 17 residues long. With 1 base clipped from V and 7 bases from J, the junction kept 8 bases outside the gene matches. For the CDR3, the DNA is TGTGCCAGCAGCTTAGTTCCTAGCGGGAGGGCCAAGAATGAGCAGTTCTTC. Its protein is CASSLVPSGRAKNEQFF.

The chain carries TRBV6-5 and TRBJ2-5, with TRBD2 as a possible D gene (5 bases). V was pared by 5 bases and J by 5 bases, with 15 bases between. Per germline, CDR1 MNHEY and CDR2 SVGAGI. The CDR3 spans 14 residues. The CDR3 DNA reads TGTGCCAGCAGTACCGGAGGACCCATCGAGACCCAGTACTTC. Its translation is CASSTGGPIETQYF.

This chain connects TRBV25-1 to TRBJ1-4; weak D call: TRBD1 (6 bases). The CDR3 length is 15 residues. The V gene lost 2 bases and the J gene lost 6 bases, with 13 bases spanning the gap. Germline CDR1 reads MGHDK; CDR2 reads SYGVNS. Written as DNA, the CDR3 is TGTGCCAGCAGTGAAGCGGGGGCAGGAGATGAAAAACTGTTTTTT. Translated, it gives CASSEAGAGDEKLFF.

The chain links TRBV3-1 (or the pseudogene TRBV3-2) to TRBJ2-5, with D hard to call. CDR1 LGHDT and CDR2 YNNKEL come from the germline V gene (reference sequence). The CDR3 contains 16 residues. Trimming pared 0 bases from V and 5 bases from J, leaving 16 bases between. CDR3 in amino acids: CASSQDPVIERETQYF. CDR3 bases: TGTGCCAGCAGCCAAGATCCAGTTATCGAGAGGGAGACCCAGTACTTC.